One and the same sample provided the 27 T cell receptor beta chains below, sequenced in a study of cytomegalovirus exposure and HLA in healthy donors. Libraries were prepared by immunoSEQ multiplex PCR; TCRdb keeps only in-frame clonotypes and omits some of them. The sample contains about 130,000 clones, about 94% of which appear only once. Sequenced sample: PBMCs. These receptors all stem from a young woman in good health and CMV-seronegative.

CDR3 sequence (DNA): TGCGCCAGCAGCCAGCAGGGGAATGTGGAAACAGATACGCAGTATTTT. Protein: CASSQQGNVETDTQYF. The rearrangement uses TRBV5-1 and TRBJ2-3, with TRBD1 as a possible D gene (6 bases). The germline gives CDR1 SGHRS, CDR2 YFSETQ. Trimming shortened V by 4 bases and J by 3 bases, and 18 bases separated the two germline ends. This CDR3 contains 16 residues.

This chain uses TRBV5-6 with TRBJ2-7; TRBD1 agrees at 7 bases. The CDR3 extends over 16 amino acids. V shed 1 base, J shed 5 bases, and the junction held 12 bases outside the gene matches. Looked up from germline, CDR1 is SGHDT and CDR2 is YYEEEE. The CDR3 DNA follows: TGTGCCAGCAGCTTGATTCGGGTAGGCAGGGGGAACGAGCAGTACTTC. Encoded protein: CASSLIRVGRGNEQYF.

The gene calls are TRBV2 and TRBJ2-7, with a possible D match to TRBD2 (6 bases). This CDR3 has 15 amino acids. The germline V gene has CDR1 SNHLY and CDR2 FYNNEI. With 2 bases removed from V and 4 bases from J, the gap between germline ends came to 15 bases. The CDR3 DNA reads as TGTGCCAGCAGTGAACAGGGAGGTCTCTCTTACGAGCAGTACTTC. Its protein is CASSEQGGLSYEQYF.

The chain has TRBV6-6 and TRBJ1-2; TRBD1 aligns across 7 bases. V lost 5 bases and J lost 4; bases outside the gene matches: 10. Germline V gives CDR1 MNHNY, CDR2 SVGAGI (reference sequence). The CDR3 loop spans 15 amino acids. The CDR3 DNA reads TGTGCCAGCAGTCAGGCCGGGACAGTGATCTATGGCTACACCTTC. This encodes CASSQAGTVIYGYTF.

The J gene is TRBJ2-3, the V gene TRBV5-1, with 12 positions matching TRBD2. This CDR3 contains 17 residues. Germline values: CDR1 SGHRS, CDR2 YFSETQ. J lost 0 bases, V lost 0 bases, and 2 bases had no gene match. CDR3 sequence: CASSLELAGGSTDTQYF. As DNA, the CDR3 is TGCGCCAGCAGCTTGGAACTAGCGGGAGGCAGCACAGATACGCAGTATTTT. Based on the CDR3 plus reference TRBV5-1 and TRBJ2-3, the full variable domain is KAGVTQTPRYLIKTRGQQVTLSCSPISGHRSVSWYQQTPGQGLQFLFEYFSETQRNKGNFPGRFSGRQFSNSRSEMNVSTLELGDSALYLCASSLELAGGSTDTQYFGPGTRLTVL.

The rearrangement uses TRBV19 and TRBJ2-7; TRBD2 matches 10 bases. The germline V gene has CDR1 LNHDA and CDR2 SQIVND (reference sequence). The CDR3 is 14 amino acids. Trimming at V came to 5 bases and at J to 4 bases, leaving 5 bases not matched to a gene. The CDR3 spells CASSWASGSYEQYF. For the CDR3, the DNA is TGTGCCAGTAGTTGGGCTAGCGGGAGTTACGAGCAGTACTTC.

The sample holds one count of this clone. The V and J genes are TRBV6-1 and TRBJ1-1, with D perhaps matching TRBD1 (6 bases). The V end was cut by 6 bases, the J end by 5 bases, with 10 bases between. CDR3 size: 12 residues. The germline CDR1 and CDR2 sequences are MNHNS and SASEGT. The CDR3 region is CASRGAETEAFF. In DNA, the CDR3 is TGTGCCAGCAGGGGGGCGGAGACTGAAGCTTTCTTT.

V usage is TRBV11-1 and J usage is TRBJ2-5, with D possibly matching TRBD2 (5 bases). Trimming left V 2 bases short and J 2 bases short, with 12 bases between. There are 15 residues in the CDR3. Germline-derived CDR1 and CDR2 are SGHAT and FQDESV (reference sequence). This CDR3 is CASSLWTRDQETQYF. The CDR3 DNA reads as TGTGCCAGCAGCTTATGGACCCGGGATCAAGAGACCCAGTACTTC.

The V gene is TRBV5-6, the J gene TRBJ2-3, with 11 bases matching TRBD2. Germline V gives CDR1 SGHDT, CDR2 YYEEEE. This CDR3 is 15 amino acids long. V lost 4 bases, J lost 4 bases, and 5 bases stayed unmatched. DNA of the CDR3: TGTGCCAGCAGCGAACTAGCGGGAGCTTCAGATACGCAGTATTTT. This codes for CASSELAGASDTQYF.

The rearrangement links TRBV5-4 to TRBJ1-4; D might be TRBD1 (5 bases). V lost 4 bases and J lost 8, with 15 bases in between. The CDR3 extends over 14 amino acids. Germline CDR1 and CDR2: SGHNT and YYREEE (reference sequence). Here the CDR3 DNA reads TGTGCCAGCAGCCTCCTCGCGGGGGACGAAAAACTGTTTTTT. This codes for CASSLLAGDEKLFF.

This chain uses TRBV27 with TRBJ1-1; the match to TRBD1 covers 10 bases. The junction had 9 bases not matched to a gene; V was cut back by 6 bases and J by 2 bases. The germline CDR1 and CDR2 sequences are MNHEY and SMNVEV (reference sequence). The CDR3 spans 16 residues. CDR3 residues: CASSPMGQGINTEAFF. The CDR3 coding sequence is TGTGCCAGCAGCCCCATGGGACAGGGGATTAACACTGAAGCTTTCTTT.

This clone was observed a few times. This chain uses TRBV18 with TRBJ2-3; D is possibly TRBD2 (6 bases). CDR3 length equals 14 residues. The germline gives CDR1 KGHSH, CDR2 LQKENI. Trimming took off 3 bases at V and 6 bases at J, with 13 bases between the two ends. The CDR3: CASSPVAEGDTQYF. The CDR3 DNA is TGTGCCAGCTCACCGGTAGCGGAGGGCGATACGCAGTATTTT.

The genes are TRBV6-6 and TRBJ2-7; the match to TRBD1 covers 7 bases. Germline loops: CDR1 MNHNY, CDR2 SVGAGI (reference sequence). Losses at the gene ends were 0 bases for V and 2 bases for J; bases not matched to a gene: 4. CDR3 length: 15 residues. CDR3 bases: TGTGCCAGCAGTTACTCTCTGACAGGGCCCTACGAGCAGTACTTC. As protein: CASSYSLTGPYEQYF.

This CDR3 is CASSETGRTANEKLFF. The CDR3 nucleotides read TGCGCCAGCAGCGAAACAGGTCGAACGGCAAATGAAAAACTGTTTTTT. This chain links TRBV5-1 with TRBJ1-4; D is perhaps TRBD1 (5 bases). Germline loops: CDR1 SGHRS, CDR2 YFSETQ. This CDR3 has 16 amino acids. Trimming removed 4 bases at V and 5 bases at J, with 18 bases between.

This rearrangement joins TRBV30 to TRBJ2-3, with 8 bases identical to TRBD1. The CDR3 has 11 amino acids. Germline V gene data show CDR1 as GTSNPN and CDR2 as SVGIG (reference sequence). With V trimmed by 5 bases and J by 9 bases, 4 bases remained unmatched. CDR3 DNA: TGTGCCTGGGGATGGGACAGGACGCAGTATTTT. It encodes CAWGWDRTQYF.

V usage is TRBV5-1 and J usage is TRBJ2-3; a weak D match, TRBD2 (5 bases). The CDR3 covers 16 residues. The V end was cut by 2 bases, the J end by 0 bases, with 13 bases between. In germline, CDR1 is SGHRS, CDR2 YFSETQ. CDR3 coding DNA: TGCGCCAGCAGCTTAACCGGGCGGACTAGCACAGATACGCAGTATTTT. Amino acid sequence: CASSLTGRTSTDTQYF.

The chain uses TRBV28 and TRBJ1-2; D possibly corresponds to TRBD1 (6 bases). The CDR3 contains 12 residues. Per germline, CDR1 MDHEN and CDR2 SYDVKM. V was shortened by 5 bases and J by 3 bases, with 7 bases between the two germline ends. CDR3 in amino acids: CASSQGYYGYTF. CDR3 nucleotides: TGTGCCAGCAGTCAGGGGTACTATGGCTACACCTTC.

The chain has TRBV7-3 and TRBJ2-1; 7 bases are a match to TRBD2. The length of the CDR3 is 16 residues. Germline trimming cut 5 bases from V and 5 bases from J; bases unmatched to any gene: 12. Germline values: CDR1 SGHTA, CDR2 FQGTGA. The CDR3 here is CASSPQPAGEDNEQFF. The CDR3 DNA reads TGTGCCAGCAGCCCCCAGCCCGCGGGGGAGGACAATGAGCAGTTCTTC.

The rearrangement links TRBV19 to TRBJ2-2, with TRBD2 matching 10 bases. Losses at the gene ends were 9 bases for V and 4 bases for J; bases not matched to a gene: 2. The germline V gene encodes CDR1 LNHDA and CDR2 SQIVND (reference sequence). This CDR3 has 13 residues. CDR3 DNA sequence: TGTGCCAGCGGACTAGCGGCCACCGGGGAGCTGTTTTTT. Protein product: CASGLAATGELFF.

The genes are TRBV30 and TRBJ1-1, with D hard to call. Germline CDR1 is GTSNPN and CDR2 is SVGIG (reference sequence). The CDR3 runs to 14 residues. V lost 2 bases and J 4 bases, leaving 14 bases between the germline ends. The DNA for the CDR3 is TGTGCCTGGAGTTACCATCTCCTCAGCACTGAAGCTTTCTTT. Its protein product is CAWSYHLLSTEAFF.

The chain links TRBV6-4 to TRBJ1-2, with a tentative D call TRBD1 (6 bases). The CDR3 consists of 14 residues. Germline V lookup: CDR1 MRHNA, CDR2 SNTAGT. V was pared by 0 bases and J by 8 bases, with 13 bases between. The CDR3 region is CASSDSGAARGYTF. CDR3 DNA: TGTGCCAGCAGTGACTCGGGGGCAGCGCGGGGCTACACCTTC.

The chain links TRBV30 to TRBJ2-3; D is possibly TRBD2 (6 bases). The CDR3 is 14 amino acids. The germline V and J ends were trimmed by 0 bases and 5 bases, with 12 bases remaining between them. Per the germline V gene, CDR1 is GTSNPN and CDR2 is SVGIG (reference sequence). CDR3: CAWSVKGGGDTQYF. The CDR3, as DNA: TGTGCCTGGAGTGTCAAGGGAGGAGGAGATACGCAGTATTTT.

V gene TRBV23-1 combines with J gene TRBJ1-1; D perhaps matches TRBD1 (5 bases). TRBV23-1 carries the ORF label, with uncertain function. The CDR3 totals 13 residues. Trimming took 7 bases from V and 3 from J, leaving 12 bases between them. The CDR3 sequence is CASTRRQHTEAFF. In DNA form, the CDR3 reads TGCGCCAGCACCCGGCGACAGCACACTGAAGCTTTCTTT.

This chain connects TRBV5-1 to TRBJ2-1, with 14 bases aligning to TRBD2. CDR3 length equals 21 residues. J gave up 0 bases and V 0 bases, and 11 bases lay outside the gene matches. Germline V gene lookup returns CDR1 SGHRS and CDR2 YFSETQ. CDR3 in amino acids: CASSLALTSGRDISSYNEQFF. CDR3 DNA sequence: TGCGCCAGCAGCTTGGCCTTGACTAGCGGGAGGGACATTAGCTCCTACAATGAGCAGTTCTTC.

This clone was counted only a few times. The gene calls are TRBV13 and TRBJ2-1; TRBD1 might be the D (5 bases). The CDR3 sequence is 16 residues long. V dropped 5 bases and J dropped 2 bases, with 16 bases sitting between them. Germline V gene sequence: CDR1 PRHDT, CDR2 FYEKMQ (reference sequence). This CDR3 is CASSPLRGGTYNEQFF. The CDR3 bases are TGTGCCAGCAGCCCTCTTAGGGGCGGAACCTACAATGAGCAGTTCTTC.

This clone is labeled as medium-sized. The chain couples TRBV10-3 to TRBJ1-2; D is ambiguous. This CDR3 is 12 amino acids long. V was pared by 3 bases and J by 7 bases, with 9 bases between. Germline CDR1 ENHRY, CDR2 SYGVKD. Here the CDR3 reads CAISEMARGYTF. CDR3 sequence (DNA): TGTGCCATCAGTGAAATGGCTCGTGGCTACACCTTC.

This clone occurred once. V gene TRBV19 combines with J gene TRBJ1-2, with 8 bases matching TRBD1. There are 15 residues in the CDR3. Losses at the gene ends were 4 bases for V and 0 bases for J; bases not matched to a gene: 4. CDR1 is LNHDA and CDR2 is SQIVND in the germline V gene (reference sequence). The CDR3 nucleotides read TGTGCCAGTAGTACGCAGGGGGCGGCTAACTATGGCTACACCTTC. Translation gives CASSTQGAANYGYTF.